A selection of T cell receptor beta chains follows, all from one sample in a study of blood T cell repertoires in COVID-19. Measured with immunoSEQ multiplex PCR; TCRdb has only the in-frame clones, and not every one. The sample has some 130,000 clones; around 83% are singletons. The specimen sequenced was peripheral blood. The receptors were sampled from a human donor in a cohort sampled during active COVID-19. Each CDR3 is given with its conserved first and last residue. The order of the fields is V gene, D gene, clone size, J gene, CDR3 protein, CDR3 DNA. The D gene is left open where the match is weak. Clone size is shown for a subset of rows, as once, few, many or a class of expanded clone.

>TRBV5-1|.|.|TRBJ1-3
CASSLGDFSGNTIYF
TGCGCCAGCAGCTTGGGGGACTTCTCTGGAAACACCATATATTTT
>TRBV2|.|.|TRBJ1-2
CASVENYGYTF
TGTGCCAGCGTAGAGAACTATGGCTACACCTTC
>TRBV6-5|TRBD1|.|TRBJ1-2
CASSHGRTGYGYTF
TGTGCCAGCAGTCACGGCAGGACAGGCTATGGCTACACCTTC
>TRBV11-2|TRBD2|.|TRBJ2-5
CASGLGLAGGRKETQYF
TGTGCCAGCGGCCTGGGACTAGCGGGGGGCCGAAAAGAGACCCAGTACTTC
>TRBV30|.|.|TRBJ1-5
CAWSVKGGNQPQHF
TGTGCCTGGAGTGTAAAGGGGGGCAATCAGCCCCAGCATTTT
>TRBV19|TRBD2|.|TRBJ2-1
CASNPGLAGAFNEQFF
TGTGCCAGTAACCCTGGACTAGCGGGGGCCTTCAATGAGCAGTTCTTC
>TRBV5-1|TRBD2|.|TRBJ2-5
CASSLGAGGPWETQYF
TGCGCCAGCAGCTTGGGTGCGGGAGGGCCCTGGGAGACCCAGTACTTC
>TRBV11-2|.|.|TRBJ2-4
CASSLRRDLAKNIQYF
TGTGCCAGCAGCTTAAGGAGGGACCTAGCCAAAAACATTCAGTACTTC
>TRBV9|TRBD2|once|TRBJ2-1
CASSVAPGTTHEQFF
TGTGCCAGCAGCGTAGCCCCTGGGACTACCCATGAGCAGTTCTTC
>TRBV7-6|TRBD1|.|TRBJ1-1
CASSRRTGPNTEAFF
TGTGCCAGCAGCAGACGGACAGGGCCGAACACTGAAGCTTTCTTT
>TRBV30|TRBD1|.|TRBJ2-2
CAGNRGRTGELFF
TGTGCCGGAAACAGGGGAAGGACCGGGGAGCTGTTTTTT
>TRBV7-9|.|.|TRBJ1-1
CASSLDRPGGAFF
TGTGCCAGCAGCTTAGATCGCCCCGGGGGAGCTTTCTTT
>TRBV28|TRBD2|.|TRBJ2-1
CAAQAGGPFGEQFF
TGTGCCGCCCAAGCGGGAGGGCCCTTTGGTGAGCAGTTCTTC
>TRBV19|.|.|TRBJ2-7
CASSSIGGLEEQYF
TGTGCCAGTAGTTCAATCGGGGGATTGGAGGAGCAGTACTTC
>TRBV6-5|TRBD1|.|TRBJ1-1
CASTRIGTGWTEAFF
TGTGCCAGCACACGAATCGGGACAGGGTGGACTGAAGCTTTCTTT
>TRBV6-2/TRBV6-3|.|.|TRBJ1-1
CASSYVLRVTEAFF
TGTGCCAGCAGTTACGTACTGAGGGTGACTGAAGCTTTCTTT
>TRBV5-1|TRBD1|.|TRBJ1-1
CASSKDRVNTEAFF
TGCGCCAGCAGCAAGGACAGGGTGAACACTGAAGCTTTCTTT
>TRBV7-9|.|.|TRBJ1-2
CASSLVTGIYGYTF
TGTGCCAGCAGCTTAGTCACAGGGATCTATGGCTACACCTTC
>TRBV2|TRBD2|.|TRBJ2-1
CASKPLAGNEQFF
TGTGCCAGCAAGCCACTAGCGGGAAATGAGCAGTTCTTC
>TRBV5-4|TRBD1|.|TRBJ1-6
CASSLWGTDNSPLHF
TGTGCCAGCAGCTTGTGGGGGACAGATAATTCACCCCTCCACTTT
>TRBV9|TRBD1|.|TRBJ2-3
CASSVDVDRTDTQYF
TGTGCCAGCAGCGTAGACGTGGACAGGACAGATACGCAGTATTTT
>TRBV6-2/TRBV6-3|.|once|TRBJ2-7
CASSYSLWTESYEQYF
TGTGCCAGCAGTTACTCGCTCTGGACAGAAAGCTACGAGCAGTACTTC
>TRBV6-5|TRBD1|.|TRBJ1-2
CASSPGQVNYGYTF
TGTGCCAGCAGCCCGGGACAGGTGAACTATGGCTACACCTTC
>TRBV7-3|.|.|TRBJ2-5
CASSRFREETQYF
TGTGCCAGCAGCCGGTTTCGGGAAGAGACCCAGTACTTC
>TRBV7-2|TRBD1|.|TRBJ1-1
CASSLGTGGLYTEAFF
TGTGCCAGCAGCTTAGGGACAGGGGGACTGTACACTGAAGCTTTCTTT
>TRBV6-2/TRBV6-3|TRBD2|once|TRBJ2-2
CASSWERGALNTGELFF
TGTGCCAGCAGTTGGGAGCGGGGGGCCCTGAACACCGGGGAGCTGTTTTTT
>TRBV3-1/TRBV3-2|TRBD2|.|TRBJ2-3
CASSPSSGSGDTQYF
TGTGCCAGCAGCCCATCTAGCGGGAGTGGTGATACGCAGTATTTT